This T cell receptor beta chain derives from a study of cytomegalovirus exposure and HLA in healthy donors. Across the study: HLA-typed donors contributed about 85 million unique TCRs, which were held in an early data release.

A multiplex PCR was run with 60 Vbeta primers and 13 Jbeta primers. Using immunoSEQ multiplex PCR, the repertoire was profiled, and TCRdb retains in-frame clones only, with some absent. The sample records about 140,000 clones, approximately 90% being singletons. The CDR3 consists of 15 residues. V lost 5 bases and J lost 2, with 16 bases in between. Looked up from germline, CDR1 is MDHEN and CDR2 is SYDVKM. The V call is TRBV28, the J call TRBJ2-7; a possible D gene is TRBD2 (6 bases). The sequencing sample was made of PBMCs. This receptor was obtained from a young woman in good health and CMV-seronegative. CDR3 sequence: CASSTGGAGTYEQYF. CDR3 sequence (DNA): TGTGCCAGCAGTACCGGGGGTGCGGGGACCTACGAGCAGTACTTC. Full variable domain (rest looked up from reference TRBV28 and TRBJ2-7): DVKVTQSSRYLVKRTGEKVFLECVQDMDHENMFWYRQDPGLGLRLIYFSYDVKMKEKGDIPEGYSVSREKKERFSLILESASTNQTSMYLCASSTGGAGTYEQYFGPGTRLTVT.